This T cell receptor beta chain was recorded in a study of monozygotic twins with inflammatory bowel disease. CDR3 length: 12 residues. Germline V CDR1 and CDR2: GTSNPN, SVGIG (reference sequence). Broader study findings: Clonotype overlap with others was lower in IBD patients than in healthy twins, a difference that was greatest with disease activity. Comparison of concordant versus discordant twins revealed no difference in repertoire similarity, possibly due to limited power.

Blood, roughly 2.7 ml, was drawn per donor. Whole-blood total RNA was extracted without T cell sorting. TCRdb re-called the 5' RACE reads and catalogs CDR3 proteins one per entry, DNA excluded. Its table lists about 380,000 distinct CDR3 sequences. For this clonotype: Its antigen is not identified.

The receptor was isolated from a human donor with ulcerative colitis or Crohn's disease, or a healthy co-twin of an affected twin (not recorded which). Sequenced sample: blood. The V and J genes are TRBV30 and TRBJ2-7; lacking DNA, the TRBD1 call made by TCRdb goes unchecked. This chain's CDR3 is CAWRQVAYEQYF.